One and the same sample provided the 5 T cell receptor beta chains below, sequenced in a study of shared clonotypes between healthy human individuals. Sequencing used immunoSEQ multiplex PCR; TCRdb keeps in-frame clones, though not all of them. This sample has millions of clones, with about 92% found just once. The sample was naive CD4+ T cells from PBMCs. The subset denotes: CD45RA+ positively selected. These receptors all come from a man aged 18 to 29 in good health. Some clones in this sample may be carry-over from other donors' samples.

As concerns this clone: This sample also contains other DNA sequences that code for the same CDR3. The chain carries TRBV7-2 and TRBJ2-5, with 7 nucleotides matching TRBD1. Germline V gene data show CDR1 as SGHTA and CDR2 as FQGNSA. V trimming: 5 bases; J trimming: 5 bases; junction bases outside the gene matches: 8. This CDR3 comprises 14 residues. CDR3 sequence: CASSLNRGGETQYF. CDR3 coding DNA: TGTGCCAGCAGCCTTAACAGGGGTGGCGAGACCCAGTACTTC. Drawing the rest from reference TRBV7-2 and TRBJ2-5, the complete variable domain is GAGVSQSPSNKVTEKGKDVELRCDPISGHTALYWYRQSLGQGLEFLIYFQGNSAPDKSGLPSDRFSAERTGGSVSTLTIQRTQQEDSAVYLCASSLNRGGETQYFGPGTRLLVL.

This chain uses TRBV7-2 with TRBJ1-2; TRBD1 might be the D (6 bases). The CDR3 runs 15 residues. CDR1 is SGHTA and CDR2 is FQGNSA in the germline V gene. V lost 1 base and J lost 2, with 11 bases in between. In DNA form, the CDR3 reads TGTGCCAGCAGCTTAGGATCCCAGGGGAACTATGGCTACACCTTC. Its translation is CASSLGSQGNYGYTF.

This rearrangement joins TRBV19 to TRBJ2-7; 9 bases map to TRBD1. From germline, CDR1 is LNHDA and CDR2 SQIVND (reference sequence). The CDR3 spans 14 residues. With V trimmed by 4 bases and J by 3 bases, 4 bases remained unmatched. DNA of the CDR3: TGTGCCAGTAGTACCTCGACAGGGGGCTACGAGCAGTACTTC. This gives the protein CASSTSTGGYEQYF. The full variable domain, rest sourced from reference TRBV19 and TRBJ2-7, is DGGITQSPKYLFRKEGQNVTLSCEQNLNHDAMYWYRQDPGQGLRLIYYSQIVNDFQKGDIAEGYSVSREKKESFPLTVTSAQKNPTAFYLCASSTSTGGYEQYFGPGTRLTVT.

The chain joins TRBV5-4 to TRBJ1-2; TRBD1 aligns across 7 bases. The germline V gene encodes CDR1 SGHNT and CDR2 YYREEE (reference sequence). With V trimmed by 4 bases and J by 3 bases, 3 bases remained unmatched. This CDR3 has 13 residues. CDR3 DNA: TGTGCCAGCAGCCGAGACAGGGACTATGGCTACACCTTC. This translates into CASSRDRDYGYTF.

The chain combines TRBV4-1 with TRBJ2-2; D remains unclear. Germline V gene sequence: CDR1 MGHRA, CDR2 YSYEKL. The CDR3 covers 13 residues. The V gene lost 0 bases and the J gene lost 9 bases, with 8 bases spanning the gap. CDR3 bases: TGCGCCAGCAGCCAAGATCCAGCCAGGGAGCTGTTTTTT. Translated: CASSQDPARELFF.